The sequence of this T cell receptor (beta chain) was determined in a study of shared T cell receptors in the human thymus. The protocol was immunoSEQ multiplex PCR, while the TCRdb copy is restricted to in-frame clones and leaves out a portion. Among 550,000 to 800,000 clones listed, approximately 85% were seen once. In germline, CDR1 is GTSNPN, CDR2 SVGIG (reference sequence). This CDR3 is built from 13 residues. Trimming left V 4 bases short and J 9 bases short, with 13 bases between. Separately, the same data were catalogued under a study of human thymus T cells. This second study says: The thymus tissue came from resections taken during corrective heart surgery. Among unrelated individuals, related research reported thymic repertoires that overlapped highly.

The sequence was collected from a girl under three years old with a congenital heart defect. Sequenced sample: thymocytes. J is TRBJ1-6 and V is TRBV30; TRBD1 is a possible D gene (5 bases). The CDR3 here is CAWNSSGFSPLHF. The DNA of the CDR3 is TGTGCCTGGAACTCTTCAGGGTTTTCACCCCTCCACTTT.